A single TCR beta chain is shown here with its context. Its antigen is currently unknown. These data come from a study of T cells in localized non-small cell lung cancer. Sequenced by immunoSEQ multiplex PCR; TCRdb stores in-frame clones only, minus some. The profile covers about 1,400 clones, with 15% to 25% appearing a single time and 18% taken by the ten largest. The CDR3 covers 14 residues. Germline V gene sequence: CDR1 SGHNT, CDR2 YENEEA. The V end was cut by 6 bases, the J end by 6 bases, with 18 bases between. Study outcomes and limitations: Among the top 100 tumor clones, a median 57 appeared in adjacent lung.

The V gene is TRBV11-3, the J gene TRBJ2-7; D is undetermined. The source was normal lung tissue next to the tumor, collected before any cancer treatment. This clonotype originated in an older male donor with stage I squamous cell lung carcinoma. CDR3 protein: CASSSGLPSSEQYF. CDR3 nucleotides: TGTGCCAGCAGTTCCGGGTTACCCTCATCCGAGCAGTACTTC. Full variable domain (remainder filled in from reference TRBV11-3 and TRBJ2-7): EAGVVQSPRYKIIEKKQPVAFWCNPISGHNTLYWYLQNLGQGPELLIRYENEEAVDDSQLPKDRFSAERLKGVDSTLKIQPAELGDSAVYLCASSSGLPSSEQYFGPGTRLTVT.